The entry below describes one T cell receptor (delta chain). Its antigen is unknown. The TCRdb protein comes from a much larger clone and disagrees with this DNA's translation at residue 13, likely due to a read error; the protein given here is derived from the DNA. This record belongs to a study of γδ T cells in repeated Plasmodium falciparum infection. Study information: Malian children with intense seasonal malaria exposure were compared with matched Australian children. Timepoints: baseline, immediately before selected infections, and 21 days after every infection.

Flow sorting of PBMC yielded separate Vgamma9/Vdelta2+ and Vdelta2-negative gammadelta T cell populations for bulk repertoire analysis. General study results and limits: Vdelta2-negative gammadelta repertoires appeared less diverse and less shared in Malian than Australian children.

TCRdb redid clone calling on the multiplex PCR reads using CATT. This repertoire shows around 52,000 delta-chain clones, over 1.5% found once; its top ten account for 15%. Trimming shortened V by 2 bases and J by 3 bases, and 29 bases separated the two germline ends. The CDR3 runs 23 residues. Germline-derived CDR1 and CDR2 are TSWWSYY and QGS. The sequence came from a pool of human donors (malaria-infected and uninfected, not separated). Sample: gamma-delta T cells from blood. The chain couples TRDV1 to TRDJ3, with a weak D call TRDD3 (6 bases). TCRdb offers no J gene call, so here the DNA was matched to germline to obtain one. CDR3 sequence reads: CALGERSLLGLGNTVWDTRQMFF. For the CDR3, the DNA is TGTGCTCTTGGGGAAAGGTCCCTCTTGGGTCTGGGGAATACAGTCTGGGACACCCGACAGATGTTTTTC.